The text below deals with one TCR beta chain. The data were obtained in a study of blood T cell repertoires in COVID-19. Trimming left V 3 bases short and J 2 bases short, with 12 bases between. The germline V gene has CDR1 SQVTM and CDR2 ANQGSEA. CDR3 length equals 14 residues. Enrollees, 18 to 89 years old, lived in 24 US areas. The study assigned cohorts using participant-reported clinical history. The table came from immunoSEQ multiplex PCR; TCRdb's copy has only in-frame clones and leaves some out. The data show roughly 330,000 clones, roughly 85% seen once. Material for sequencing was PBMCs or T cells enriched from blood (not recorded which). This receptor was identified in a young woman who had recovered from COVID-19. The gene calls are TRBV29-1 and TRBJ2-3, with a weak D call TRBD2 (7 bases). The CDR3 loop is CSVDEGGVTDTQYF. CDR3 bases: TGCAGCGTTGACGAGGGGGGGGTCACAGATACGCAGTATTTT.